Below, one T cell receptor (beta chain) is given with its context. Produced via immunoSEQ multiplex PCR; TCRdb's table is partial and in-frame only. The table lists 250,000 to 300,000 clones, roughly 86% of them singletons. In germline, CDR1 is MNHEY, CDR2 SVGAGI. The CDR3 runs to 14 residues. V lost 2 bases and J lost 9, with 14 bases in between. This entry comes from a study of blood T cell repertoires in COVID-19. Input material: peripheral blood. The TCR was taken from a woman in her 30s with COVID-19, enrolled during active disease. The V call is TRBV6-5, the J call TRBJ1-5; tentative D call: TRBD1 (6 bases). The chain's CDR3 is CASSYSGTSLPQHF. The CDR3 DNA reads as TGTGCCAGCAGTTACAGCGGGACAAGTCTGCCCCAGCATTTT.